The clone carrying this T cell receptor (beta chain) was seen only a few times. These data belong to a study of blood T cell repertoires in COVID-19. Looking at the study overall: The samples span acute and convalescent COVID-19 from the United States, Italy and Spain.

V was clipped by 4 bases and J by 2 bases; unmatched bases: 13. The CDR3 contains 17 residues. CDR1 is LGHNA and CDR2 is YNFKEQ in the germline V gene. Original analysis: Reference gene primer amplification gave nucleated cell count estimates. Generated by immunoSEQ multiplex PCR, the TCRdb table keeps only in-frame clones and is missing some. For V, J and clone size, that table is used; D and trimming come from the DNA. The table includes 100,000 to 140,000 clones, more than 70% detected once. The receptor was derived from a man in his 70s with acute or convalescent COVID-19. The sequenced sample consisted of peripheral blood. This chain joins TRBV4-2 and TRBJ1-1; 7 positions match TRBD1. The CDR3 region is CASSRRGSDRVNTEAFF. The CDR3 DNA follows: TGTGCCAGCAGCCGTAGAGGATCCGACAGGGTTAACACTGAAGCTTTCTTT.